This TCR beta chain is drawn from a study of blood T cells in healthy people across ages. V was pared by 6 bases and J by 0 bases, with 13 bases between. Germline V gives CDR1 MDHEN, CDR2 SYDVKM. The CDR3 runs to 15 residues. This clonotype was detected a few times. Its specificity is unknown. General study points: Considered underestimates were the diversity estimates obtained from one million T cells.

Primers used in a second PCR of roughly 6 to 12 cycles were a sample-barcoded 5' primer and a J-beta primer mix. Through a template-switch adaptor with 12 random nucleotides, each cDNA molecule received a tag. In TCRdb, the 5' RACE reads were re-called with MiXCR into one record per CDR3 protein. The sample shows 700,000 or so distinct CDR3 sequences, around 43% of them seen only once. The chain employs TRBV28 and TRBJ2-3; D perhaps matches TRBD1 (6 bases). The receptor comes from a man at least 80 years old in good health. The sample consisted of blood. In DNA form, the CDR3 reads TGTGCCAGCAGCCCCAGGGGAGTTAGCACAGATACGCAGTATTTT. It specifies CASSPRGVSTDTQYF.